The 30 T cell receptor beta chains below all came from one sample that was sequenced in a study of cytomegalovirus exposure and HLA in healthy donors. The study ran its PCR with 60 Vbeta and 13 Jbeta primers. Assay: immunoSEQ multiplex PCR; the TCRdb copy retains only in-frame clones and omits some. The sample contains around 180,000 clones, approximately 82% of which appear only once. The sequenced sample consisted of PBMCs. The receptors come from a girl aged 2 to 10 in good health and CMV-seropositive.

V and J are TRBV4-2 and TRBJ1-1; a possible D gene is TRBD1 (6 bases). With 3 bases removed from V and 2 bases from J, the gap between germline ends came to 10 bases. Germline V gives CDR1 LGHNA, CDR2 YNFKEQ. This CDR3 has 14 residues. Here the CDR3 reads CASSQEGGNTEAFF. The CDR3 DNA reads TGTGCCAGCAGCCAGGAAGGGGGAAACACTGAAGCTTTCTTT.

The chain employs TRBV7-6 and TRBJ2-1, with 8 bases that match TRBD2. The V segment lost 5 bases and the J segment 1 base; nucleotides outside the gene matches: 10. Germline V lookup: CDR1 SGHVS, CDR2 FNYEAQ. The CDR3 extends over 17 amino acids. In DNA form, the CDR3 reads TGTGCCAGCAGCCCATTAGCGGGAAGGTTATCCTACAATGAGCAGTTCTTC. This codes for CASSPLAGRLSYNEQFF.

The J gene is TRBJ2-6, the V gene TRBV7-3; no firm D call. Germline-derived CDR1 and CDR2 are SGHTA and FQGTGA. The CDR3 runs 14 residues. Trimming pared 6 bases from V and 0 bases from J, leaving 6 bases between. In DNA, the CDR3 is TGTGCCAGCAGTCGTTACTCTGGGGCCAACGTCCTGACTTTC. Translated, it gives CASSRYSGANVLTF.

V usage is TRBV19 and J usage is TRBJ1-2, with 8 bases matching TRBD1. This CDR3 region has 14 residues. Germline V gene sequence: CDR1 LNHDA, CDR2 SQIVND (reference sequence). V lost 3 bases to trimming and J lost 7 bases; unmatched junction nucleotides: 7. The CDR3 bases are TGTGCCAGTAGTATCCGTGTGGACAGGGCTGGCTACACCTTC. Its protein is CASSIRVDRAGYTF.

This sequence joins TRBV6-1 and TRBJ2-3; D ambiguous. Germline V gives CDR1 MNHNS, CDR2 SASEGT. The CDR3 length is 16 residues. Trimming stripped 1 base from V and 0 bases from J, with 11 bases between. CDR3 in amino acids: CASSEEWRTSTDTQYF. The CDR3 DNA sequence: TGTGCCAGCAGTGAAGAATGGAGAACTAGCACAGATACGCAGTATTTT.

This rearrangement joins TRBV11-1 to TRBJ1-1; TRBD1 matches 7 bases. The junction had 7 bases not matched to a gene; V was cut back by 1 base and J by 5 bases. Germline V gene lookup returns CDR1 SGHAT and CDR2 FQDESV (reference sequence). The CDR3 contains 15 residues. CDR3 residues: CASSLDLTGRTEAFF. Written as DNA, the CDR3 is TGTGCCAGCAGCTTAGATCTGACAGGGAGAACTGAAGCTTTCTTT.

This clone occurred once. The chain links TRBV28 to TRBJ1-3; the D gene is possibly TRBD1 (5 bases). The germline gives CDR1 MDHEN, CDR2 SYDVKM. This CDR3 is built from 15 residues. The V end lost 3 bases, the J end lost 0 bases, and 9 bases lay between the germline ends. The CDR3 region is CASSFPGPSGNTIYF. The CDR3 region has the DNA TGTGCCAGCAGTTTCCCAGGGCCCTCTGGAAACACCATATATTTT.

V and J are TRBV19 and TRBJ1-4, with D uncertain. The V end lost 5 bases, the J end lost 0 bases, and 7 bases lay between the germline ends. Germline CDR1 LNHDA, CDR2 SQIVND (reference sequence). This CDR3 spans 14 amino acids. The CDR3 loop reads CASSGFATNEKLFF. The DNA for the CDR3 is TGTGCCAGTAGTGGCTTTGCAACTAATGAAAAACTGTTTTTT.

This rearrangement joins TRBV11-2 to TRBJ1-1, with D possibly matching TRBD1 (6 bases). The length of the CDR3 is 14 residues. V lost 7 bases and J lost 5, with 17 bases in between. Per germline, CDR1 SGHAT and CDR2 FQNNGV. This CDR3 is CASNPRGMGTEAFF. CDR3 DNA sequence: TGTGCCAGCAACCCGAGGGGGATGGGGACTGAAGCTTTCTTT.

The genes are TRBV14 and TRBJ2-2; tentatively, D is TRBD2 (5 bases). The CDR3 consists of 18 residues. Germline V gene data show CDR1 as SGHDN and CDR2 as FVKESK. Between the trimmed V and J ends, which lost 4 bases and 0 bases, there was a span of 18 bases. CDR3 sequence reads: CASSRVGGYRANTGELFF. CDR3 coding DNA: TGTGCCAGCAGCCGAGTAGGCGGGTACCGCGCGAACACCGGGGAGCTGTTTTTT.

The genes are TRBV5-3 and TRBJ2-1; 10 nucleotides align to TRBD2. TRBV5-3 is assigned to the ORF class and has an uncertain function. CDR3 length: 18 amino acids. The V gene end was trimmed by 0 bases and the J gene end by 6 bases; junction bases not matched to a gene: 12. The CDR3 DNA reads as TGTGCCAGAAGCTTGGTTTGGCCTAGCGGGGGCCCTACCAATGAGCAGTTCTTC. Amino acid sequence: CARSLVWPSGGPTNEQFF.

The CDR3 sequence is CASSLTTGTGITYNEQFF. The CDR3 coding sequence is TGTGCCAGCAGCTTGACCACCGGGACAGGGATCACCTACAATGAGCAGTTCTTC. This chain uses TRBV5-5 with TRBJ2-1; 9 bases agree with TRBD1. The J segment lost 2 bases and the V segment lost 1 base, leaving 10 bases of the junction unmatched. Germline V gene lookup returns CDR1 SGHKS and CDR2 YYEKEE (reference sequence). This CDR3 is 18 amino acids long.

The V call is TRBV7-8, the J call TRBJ1-1, with unresolved D. V lost 5 bases and J lost 4, with 14 bases in between. The CDR3 is made up of 14 amino acids. CDR1 and CDR2 from the germline V gene are SGHVS and FQNEAQ. The chain's CDR3 is CASSTRLESTEAFF. In DNA form, the CDR3 reads TGTGCCAGCAGCACCCGCCTTGAGAGCACTGAAGCTTTCTTT.

The V call is TRBV30, the J call TRBJ1-2; TRBD1 might be the D (5 bases). Trimming removed 8 bases from V and 4 bases from J, with 23 bases in between. Germline loops: CDR1 GTSNPN, CDR2 SVGIG (reference sequence). The CDR3 extends over 15 amino acids. CDR3 DNA: TGTGCCGCGGAAGGGGTGGGCCTATCGGGCTATGGCTACACCTTC. Its translation: CAAEGVGLSGYGYTF.

This clone was observed a handful of times. V is TRBV9 and J is TRBJ1-2; D remains ambiguous. The ends were cut back, 3 bases at V and 6 bases at J, with 15 bases in the middle. This CDR3 is built from 14 residues. Germline CDR1 SGDLS, CDR2 YYNGEE. The CDR3 is CASSAMDGVDGYTF. The CDR3 DNA sequence: TGTGCCAGCAGCGCCATGGACGGGGTTGATGGCTACACCTTC.

V gene TRBV19 combines with J gene TRBJ2-1, with TRBD2 identical over 9 bases. This CDR3 region has 14 residues. V shed 7 bases and J 9 bases; nucleotides not matched to a gene: 10. CDR1 LNHDA and CDR2 SQIVND come from the germline V gene (reference sequence). The CDR3 protein is CASKVAGELGEQFF. In DNA, the CDR3 is TGTGCCAGTAAGGTAGCGGGAGAGTTGGGTGAGCAGTTCTTC.

The chain combines TRBV5-4 with TRBJ1-2, with 8 nucleotides matching TRBD1. The CDR3 is 16 residues long. Germline V gene lookup returns CDR1 SGHNT and CDR2 YYREEE (reference sequence). The V segment lost 0 bases and the J segment 4 bases; nucleotides outside the gene matches: 8. The CDR3 spells CASSLVTGGAGYGYTF. The DNA for the CDR3 is TGTGCCAGCAGCTTGGTTACAGGGGGAGCAGGCTATGGCTACACCTTC.

The chain carries TRBV25-1 and TRBJ1-5; D unresolved. Germline V gene sequence: CDR1 MGHDK, CDR2 SYGVNS. CDR3 length: 13 residues. Between the trimmed V and J ends, which lost 3 bases and 7 bases, there was a span of 10 bases. The CDR3 reads CASSDGFGQPQHF. The CDR3 region has the DNA TGTGCCAGCAGTGATGGTTTTGGCCAGCCCCAGCATTTT. The full variable domain, completed using reference TRBV25-1 and TRBJ1-5, is EADIYQTPRYLVIGTGKKITLECSQTMGHDKMYWYQQDPGMELHLIHYSYGVNSTEKGDLSSESTVSRIRTEHFPLTLESARPSHTSQYLCASSDGFGQPQHFGDGTRLSIL.

CDR3 in amino acids: CASSPNQGNTEAFF. The CDR3 DNA reads TGTGCCAGCAGTCCAAACCAGGGGAACACTGAAGCTTTCTTT. The J gene is TRBJ1-1, the V gene TRBV6-1; D perhaps matches TRBD1 (5 bases). Germline V CDR1 and CDR2: MNHNS, SASEGT. The ends were cut back, 5 bases at V and 1 base at J, with 11 bases in the middle. The CDR3 has 14 amino acids.

V is TRBV28 and J is TRBJ1-5; D perhaps matches TRBD1 (6 bases). The CDR3 runs 18 residues. Trimming stripped 4 bases from V and 4 bases from J, with 23 bases between. Per the germline V gene, CDR1 is MDHEN and CDR2 is SYDVKM. Here the CDR3 DNA reads TGTGCCAGCAGTTCAACAGGGAGCTGGGGTCGGAGAAATCAGCCCCAGCATTTT. Its translation is CASSSTGSWGRRNQPQHF.

The chain joins TRBV11-2 to TRBJ2-7; D is ambiguous. The CDR3 is 15 amino acids. CDR1 and CDR2 (germline): SGHAT, FQNNGV. The germline V and J ends were trimmed by 1 base and 1 base, with 11 bases remaining between them. The CDR3 DNA reads as TGTGCCAGCAGCTTAGTATTTGAGGTGTCCTACGAGCAGTACTTC. Translating gives CASSLVFEVSYEQYF.

CDR3 sequence: CASSHRRKREGRGSDTQYF. DNA for the CDR3: TGTGCCAGCAGCCACCGACGAAAGCGGGAGGGCCGGGGCAGCGATACGCAGTATTTT. The rearrangement uses TRBV14 and TRBJ2-3; the match to TRBD2 covers 10 bases. Trimming removed 3 bases from V and 6 bases from J; junction bases left unmatched: 18. The CDR3 has 19 residues. Germline assignment: CDR1 SGHDN and CDR2 FVKESK.

This chain joins TRBV7-2 and TRBJ1-2; 9 bases fit TRBD1. The V gene's germline CDR1 is SGHTA and CDR2 FQGNSA. The trim removed 5 bases at V and 2 bases at J, leaving 6 bases unmatched. CDR3 length: 15 residues. CDR3 residues: CASSPVGQGNYGYTF. For the CDR3, the DNA is TGTGCCAGCAGCCCGGTTGGACAGGGGAACTATGGCTACACCTTC. Full variable domain (rest looked up from reference TRBV7-2 and TRBJ1-2): GAGVSQSPSNKVTEKGKDVELRCDPISGHTALYWYRQSLGQGLEFLIYFQGNSAPDKSGLPSDRFSAERTGGSVSTLTIQRTQQEDSAVYLCASSPVGQGNYGYTFGSGTRLTVV.

In this sample, this clone turned up once. The rearrangement uses TRBV10-1 and TRBJ1-5; D is possibly TRBD1 (5 bases). Germline CDR1 and CDR2: WNHNN and SYGVQD (reference sequence). CDR3 length: 15 residues. V gave up 6 bases and J gave up 5 bases, with 17 bases separating them. CDR3 region: CASRWRGGRDQPQHF. In nucleotides, the CDR3 is TGCGCCAGCAGATGGCGGGGGGGTCGCGATCAGCCCCAGCATTTT.

This clone was counted between two and nine times. The chain carries TRBV6-1 and TRBJ2-7; D possibly corresponds to TRBD1 (5 bases). Germline values: CDR1 MNHNS, CDR2 SASEGT. This CDR3 comprises 12 residues. V was clipped by 7 bases and J by 3 bases, with 10 bases between them. CDR3 amino acids: CASTDSLYEQYF. CDR3 coding DNA: TGTGCCAGCACCGACAGCCTCTACGAGCAGTACTTC.

V gene TRBV19 combines with J gene TRBJ1-3; TRBD1 matches at 7 bases. The CDR3 contains 14 residues. Germline CDR1 and CDR2: LNHDA and SQIVND (reference sequence). Trimming took 7 bases from V and 4 from J; bases not matched to a gene: 7. CDR3 bases: TGTGCCAGTACCATCGACAGGGAGGGAAACACCATATATTTT. Translated, it gives CASTIDREGNTIYF.

The gene calls are TRBV15 and TRBJ2-5, with D perhaps matching TRBD1 (6 bases). V shed 6 bases and J shed 0 bases, with 11 bases lying between them. This CDR3 spans 14 amino acids. Germline CDR1 LNHNV, CDR2 YYDKDF (reference sequence). Here the CDR3 reads CATSPGQYQETQYF. For the CDR3, the DNA is TGTGCCACCAGTCCAGGACAGTACCAAGAGACCCAGTACTTC.

V gene TRBV30 combines with J gene TRBJ2-6; weak D call: TRBD2 (5 bases). Trimming took 5 bases from V and 1 from J, leaving 12 bases between them. Per the germline V gene, CDR1 is GTSNPN and CDR2 is SVGIG (reference sequence). CDR3 size: 15 residues. CDR3 region: CAWSHRTSGANVLTF. CDR3 bases: TGTGCCTGGTCTCACCGGACTTCTGGGGCCAACGTCCTGACTTTC. Full variable domain (missing parts from reference TRBV30 and TRBJ2-6): SQTIHQWPATLVQPVGSPLSLECTVEGTSNPNLYWYRQAAGRGLQLLFYSVGIGQISSEVPQNLSASRPQDRQFILSSKKLLLSDSGFYLCAWSHRTSGANVLTFGAGSRLTVL.

The chain uses TRBV28 and TRBJ1-5; D might be TRBD1 (6 bases). The ends were cut back, 7 bases at V and 5 bases at J, with 12 bases in the middle. The CDR3 totals 13 residues. Germline V gene sequence: CDR1 MDHEN, CDR2 SYDVKM. The CDR3 bases are TGTGCCAGCACTAGACAGGTTTATCAGCCCCAGCATTTT. Encoded protein: CASTRQVYQPQHF.

In DNA form, the CDR3 reads TGTGCCAGCAGTAGCATTAGCGGGAGGGTGGACGAGCAGTACTTC. As protein: CASSSISGRVDEQYF. The chain recombines TRBV6-1 with TRBJ2-7; 11 bases agree with TRBD2. J was trimmed by 5 bases and V by 5 bases; bases with no gene match: 8. This CDR3 comprises 15 residues. Germline V gives CDR1 MNHNS, CDR2 SASEGT.